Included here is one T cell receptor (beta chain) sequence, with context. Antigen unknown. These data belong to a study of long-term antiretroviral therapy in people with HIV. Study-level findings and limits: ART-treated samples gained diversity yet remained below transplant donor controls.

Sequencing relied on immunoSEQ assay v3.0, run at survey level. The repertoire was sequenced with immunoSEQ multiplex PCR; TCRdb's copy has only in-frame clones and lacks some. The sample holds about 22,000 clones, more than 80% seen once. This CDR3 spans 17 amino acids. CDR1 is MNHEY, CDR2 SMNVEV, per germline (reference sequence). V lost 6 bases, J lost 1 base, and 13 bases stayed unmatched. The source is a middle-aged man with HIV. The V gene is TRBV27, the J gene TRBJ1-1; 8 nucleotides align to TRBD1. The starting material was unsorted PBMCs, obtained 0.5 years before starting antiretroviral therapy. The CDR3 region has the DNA TGTGCCAGCAGCTTTAACCCTTGGGACAGGCCGAACACTGAAGCTTTCTTT. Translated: CASSFNPWDRPNTEAFF.